A single sample is the source of the 26 T cell receptor beta chains below, sequenced in a study of PD-1 blockade in classical Hodgkin lymphoma. Stated time point: cycle 4 day 1 (C4D1), after 6 weeks of nivolumab. There was relapse after autologous stem cell transplantation in every patient, and there was variation in brentuximab vedotin exposure. Measured with immunoSEQ multiplex PCR; TCRdb has only the in-frame clones, and not every one. The repertoire includes 45,000 to 55,000 clones, 65% to 80% of them detected once, and roughly 12% sits in the top ten. Sequences were derived from peripheral blood mononuclear cells (PBMCs), sampled before the fourth cycle of nivolumab. The receptor source for this set is a human donor with classical Hodgkin lymphoma.

In its sample, this clone was seen once. This CDR3 reads CASSATGGLETQYF. The DNA for the CDR3 is TGCGCCAGCAGCGCGACAGGGGGCCTAGAGACCCAGTACTTC. This rearrangement joins TRBV5-1 to TRBJ2-5; 10 nucleotides align to TRBD1. Trimming at V came to 4 bases and at J to 4 bases, leaving 4 bases not matched to a gene. Germline V gene lookup returns CDR1 SGHRS and CDR2 YFSETQ. The length of the CDR3 is 14 residues.

This chain connects TRBV15 to TRBJ2-3, with D unresolved. Germline values: CDR1 LNHNV, CDR2 YYDKDF (reference sequence). Trimming took off 0 bases at V and 0 bases at J, with 16 bases between the two ends. The CDR3 has 18 amino acids. The CDR3 loop is CATSRDPRTSTSTDTQYF. The CDR3 nucleotides read TGTGCCACCAGCAGAGATCCCAGGACCTCGACCAGCACAGATACGCAGTATTTT.

This clone was seen repeatedly, ten times or more. This chain connects TRBV10-2 to TRBJ1-1; TRBD1 aligns across 8 bases. CDR1 and CDR2 from the germline V gene are WSHSY and SAAADI. Trimming removed 0 bases from V and 6 bases from J; junction bases left unmatched: 6. CDR3 length: 15 amino acids. The CDR3 sequence: CASSESTGAWAEAFF. As DNA, the CDR3 is TGCGCCAGCAGTGAGTCGACAGGGGCTTGGGCTGAAGCTTTCTTT.

This clone has at least ten counts. The chain recombines TRBV9 with TRBJ2-3; TRBD2 agrees at 11 bases. CDR1 SGDLS and CDR2 YYNGEE come from the germline V gene. The junction had 7 bases not matched to a gene; V was cut back by 7 bases and J by 3 bases. The CDR3 runs 15 residues. The chain's CDR3 is CASGRGLAATDTQYF. The DNA for the CDR3 is TGTGCCAGCGGAAGGGGACTAGCGGCTACAGATACGCAGTATTTT.

The gene calls are TRBV9 and TRBJ2-7, with 9 bases matching TRBD2. V shed 0 bases, J shed 5 bases, and the junction held 6 bases outside the gene matches. Germline V gene sequence: CDR1 SGDLS, CDR2 YYNGEE. There are 15 residues in the CDR3. The CDR3 here is CASSVEAGGIHEQYF. CDR3 nucleotides: TGTGCCAGCAGCGTAGAGGCGGGAGGGATCCACGAGCAGTACTTC.

This clone has a handful of counts. This chain joins TRBV21-1 and TRBJ1-5. TRBV21-1 is described as a pseudogene. CDR3 length equals 14 residues. CDR3 in DNA: TGTGCCAGCAGCAAAGTGCGGGTTGATCAGCCCCAGCATTTT. Its protein product is CASSKVRVDQPQHF.

This chain uses TRBV19 with TRBJ2-7; 7 nucleotides align to TRBD2. The CDR3 is 17 amino acids. Germline lookup yields CDR1 LNHDA and CDR2 SQIVND (reference sequence). V shed 5 bases, J shed 3 bases, and the junction held 16 bases outside the gene matches. CDR3 DNA sequence: TGTGCCAGTAGTGCAGTAGCGGGCCACACCGTAATCTACGAGCAGTACTTC. Amino acids: CASSAVAGHTVIYEQYF.

This sequence joins TRBV15 and TRBJ1-4; D is ambiguous. From germline, CDR1 is LNHNV and CDR2 YYDKDF (reference sequence). V lost 2 bases, J lost 0 bases, and 4 bases lay in between. This CDR3 contains 14 residues. The CDR3 protein is CATSRWSTNEKLFF. DNA for the CDR3: TGTGCCACCAGCAGATGGTCAACTAATGAAAAACTGTTTTTT.

V usage is TRBV11-2 and J usage is TRBJ2-1, with 12 bases that match TRBD2. Germline loops: CDR1 SGHAT, CDR2 FQNNGV. The ends lost 4 bases at V and 7 bases at J; junction bases unmatched: 8. CDR3 length: 16 amino acids. In DNA form, the CDR3 reads TGTGCCAGCAGCTCCTGGACTAGCGGGGAGGGGAATGAGCAGTTCTTC. This translates into CASSSWTSGEGNEQFF.

The CDR3 nucleotides are TGTGCCAGCAGCCGCCTGGGGGGCGAGCAGTACTTC. The encoded protein is CASSRLGGEQYF. J is TRBJ2-7 and V is TRBV28; D perhaps matches TRBD2 (6 bases). V was trimmed by 6 bases and J by 6 bases, leaving 12 bases between them. Germline V gene sequence: CDR1 MDHEN, CDR2 SYDVKM. CDR3 size: 12 residues.

This clone appeared a single time. The chain has TRBV28 and TRBJ1-1; D unresolved. The V end lost 2 bases, the J end lost 3 bases, and 7 bases lay between the germline ends. The V gene's germline CDR1 is MDHEN and CDR2 SYDVKM. This CDR3 region has 13 residues. Here the CDR3 DNA reads TGTGCCAGCAGTTTAAAGGGATACACTGAAGCTTTCTTT. This gives the protein CASSLKGYTEAFF.

This sequence joins TRBV4-1 and TRBJ1-5; 9 bases align to TRBD1. The V and J ends lost 0 bases and 4 bases, in that order; junction bases with no gene match: 4. Germline V gene sequence: CDR1 MGHRA, CDR2 YSYEKL. The CDR3 covers 16 residues. CDR3 bases: TGCGCCAGCAGCCAAGAACGACAGGGGGGAAATCAGCCCCAGCATTTT. This gives the protein CASSQERQGGNQPQHF.

The chain employs TRBV9 and TRBJ2-4; weak D call: TRBD1 (5 bases). Per germline, CDR1 SGDLS and CDR2 YYNGEE. The V gene lost 4 bases and the J gene lost 5 bases, with 22 bases spanning the gap. CDR3 size: 17 residues. The CDR3 loop is CASSPDRRQGHQNIQYF. The CDR3 DNA reads as TGTGCCAGCAGCCCAGACAGAAGGCAAGGCCATCAAAACATTCAGTACTTC.

This chain joins TRBV13 and TRBJ2-3, with 13 bases lining up with TRBD2. Germline lookup yields CDR1 PRHDT and CDR2 FYEKMQ (reference sequence). The CDR3 is 16 residues long. V lost 5 bases to trimming and J lost 2 bases; unmatched junction nucleotides: 4. The DNA for the CDR3 is TGTGCCAGCAGCCTGGGACTAGCGGGAACCACAGATACGCAGTATTTT. Translation gives CASSLGLAGTTDTQYF.

The chain combines TRBV19 with TRBJ2-6; no reliable D call. In germline, CDR1 is LNHDA, CDR2 SQIVND (reference sequence). CDR3 length equals 16 residues. The ends were cut back, 3 bases at V and 0 bases at J, with 9 bases in the middle. Here the CDR3 reads CASSILLASGANVLTF. In nucleotides, the CDR3 is TGTGCCAGTAGTATCTTGTTGGCCTCTGGGGCCAACGTCCTGACTTTC.

The rearrangement joins TRBV29-1 to TRBJ2-3; 7 nucleotides align to TRBD1. Per the germline V gene, CDR1 is SQVTM and CDR2 is ANQGSEA. V dropped 6 bases and J dropped 5; count of bases not matched to a gene: 11. There are 14 residues in the CDR3. CDR3 nucleotide sequence: TGCAGCGTCGCCGAACAGGGGCTCGGAGATACGCAGTATTTT. This codes for CSVAEQGLGDTQYF.

The CDR3 sequence: CASSLVETVGNTIYF. The CDR3, as DNA: TGTGCCAGCAGCTTAGTCGAGACAGTAGGAAACACCATATATTTT. The chain is built from TRBV7-2 and TRBJ1-3, with a possible D match to TRBD1 (5 bases). The V end was cut by 1 base, the J end by 4 bases, with 11 bases between. This CDR3 has 15 residues. The germline V gene encodes CDR1 SGHTA and CDR2 FQGNSA.

The chain carries TRBV6-5 and TRBJ2-7; D is unclear. The CDR3 length is 14 residues. CDR1 and CDR2 (germline): MNHEY, SVGAGI. With 4 bases removed from V and 0 bases from J, the gap between germline ends came to 10 bases. The CDR3 loop is CASSSPDFSYEQYF. The CDR3, as DNA: TGTGCCAGCAGTTCCCCCGACTTCTCCTACGAGCAGTACTTC.

The rearrangement joins TRBV6-6 to TRBJ1-2; no reliable D call. The CDR3 has 14 amino acids. Trimming shortened V by 6 bases and J by 0 bases, and 11 bases separated the two germline ends. The germline CDR1 and CDR2 sequences are MNHNY and SVGAGI (reference sequence). CDR3 region: CASRPGATNYGYTF. DNA of the CDR3: TGTGCCAGCAGGCCAGGAGCTACTAACTATGGCTACACCTTC.

The table lists this clone with a count of one. The rearrangement links TRBV29-1 to TRBJ2-3; 7 positions agree with TRBD1. J gave up 4 bases and V 3 bases, and 13 bases lay outside the gene matches. The germline CDR1 and CDR2 sequences are SQVTM and ANQGSEA. CDR3 length equals 16 residues. The CDR3 nucleotides are TGCAGCGTTGACGAACCTTTTGACAGGGCCTCAGATACGCAGTATTTT. It translates to CSVDEPFDRASDTQYF.

The CDR3 bases are TGCGCCAGCAGTGATCAGGGCTGGTACCAAGAGACCCAGTACTTC. It encodes CASSDQGWYQETQYF. J is TRBJ2-5 and V is TRBV10-2, with a tentative D call TRBD1 (5 bases). Germline V lookup: CDR1 WSHSY, CDR2 SAAADI. There are 15 residues in the CDR3. Trimming left V 3 bases short and J 0 bases short, with 11 bases between.

The rearrangement joins TRBV7-9 to TRBJ1-6; D is possibly TRBD1 (6 bases). The germline V gene has CDR1 SEHNR and CDR2 FQNEAQ (reference sequence). V shed 6 bases and J shed 6 bases, with 12 bases lying between them. The CDR3 contains 14 residues. CDR3 region: CASSSQGGNSPLHF. The DNA of the CDR3 is TGTGCCAGCAGTTCACAGGGTGGTAATTCACCCCTCCACTTT.

V usage is TRBV2 and J usage is TRBJ1-3; D is uncertain. V lost 2 bases, J lost 1 base, and 9 bases lay in between. CDR3 length: 15 residues. The germline V gene encodes CDR1 SNHLY and CDR2 FYNNEI. The CDR3, as DNA: TGTGCCAGCAGTGAATTTAGGGTTTCTGGAAACACCATATATTTT. Protein sequence: CASSEFRVSGNTIYF.

V usage is TRBV4-3 and J usage is TRBJ1-2; D unclear. The CDR3 runs to 15 residues. V gave up 1 base and J gave up 1 base, with 10 bases separating them. Germline values: CDR1 LGHNA, CDR2 YSLEER. CDR3 DNA: TGCGCCAGCAGCCAAGGGATCCAAGATAACTATGGCTACACCTTC. This codes for CASSQGIQDNYGYTF.

This clone showed up just a few times. The gene calls are TRBV25-1 and TRBJ1-5; D remains ambiguous. CDR3 length: 12 amino acids. Germline V gives CDR1 MGHDK, CDR2 SYGVNS. V lost 3 bases to trimming and J lost 6 bases, with 6 bases between them. The CDR3 nucleotides read TGTGCCAGCAGTGATTGGGGTCAGCCCCAGCATTTT. It codes for CASSDWGQPQHF.

The chain employs TRBV30 and TRBJ2-1; TRBD2 aligns across 10 bases. Trimming cost V 2 bases and J 6 bases; bases outside gene matches: 4. CDR1 and CDR2 from the germline V gene are GTSNPN and SVGIG (reference sequence). This CDR3 comprises 14 residues. This CDR3 is CAWSSRLAGNEQFF. DNA of the CDR3: TGTGCCTGGAGTTCAAGACTAGCGGGCAATGAGCAGTTCTTC.